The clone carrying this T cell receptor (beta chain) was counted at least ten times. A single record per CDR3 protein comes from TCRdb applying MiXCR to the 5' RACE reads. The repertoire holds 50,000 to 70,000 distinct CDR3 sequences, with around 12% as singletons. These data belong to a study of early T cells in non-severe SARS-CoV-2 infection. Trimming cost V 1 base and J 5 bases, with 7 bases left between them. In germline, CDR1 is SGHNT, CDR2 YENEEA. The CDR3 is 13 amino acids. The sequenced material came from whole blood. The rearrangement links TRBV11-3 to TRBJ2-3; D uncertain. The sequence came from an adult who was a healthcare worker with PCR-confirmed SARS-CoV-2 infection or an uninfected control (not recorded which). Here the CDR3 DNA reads TGTGCCAGCAGCTTAGGCGGAGTAGATACGCAGTATTTT. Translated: CASSLGGVDTQYF. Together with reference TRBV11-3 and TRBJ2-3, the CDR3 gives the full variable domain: EAGVVQSPRYKIIEKKQPVAFWCNPISGHNTLYWYLQNLGQGPELLIRYENEEAVDDSQLPKDRFSAERLKGVDSTLKIQPAELGDSAVYLCASSLGGVDTQYFGPGTRLTVL.